Below, one T cell receptor (beta chain) is given with its context. Its target is unknown. Using its own MiXCR run on the reads, TCRdb lists one record per CDR3 protein. The sample includes about 68,000 distinct CDR3 sequences, 22% of them seen just once. The data are from a study of T cell repertoires in cytomegalovirus infection. About the research overall: Indications came from public TCR beta signatures; they pointed to CMV infection and to a matching HLA type. Overall study results and limits: Across the ex vivo response, the dominant clonotypes were HLA-C-restricted CMV-specific TCR beta clonotypes. Cumulative public TCR beta family frequency identified CMV carriers with the relevant HLA.

This CDR3 is built from 12 residues. V shed 6 bases and J shed 7 bases, with 13 bases lying between them. Germline V gene lookup returns CDR1 MDHEN and CDR2 SYDVKM. The J gene is TRBJ2-7, the V gene TRBV28, with D possibly being TRBD1 (6 bases). The source of this sequence is a human donor in good health (CMV status not recorded). Some clones in this sample may be carry-over from other donors' samples. Sequencing was done on a sample of PBMCs, sequenced either directly or after in vitro stimulation (not recorded which). Here the CDR3 DNA reads TGTGCCAGCAGGAGCTTGGGGGCGGAGCAGTACTTC. Amino acid sequence: CASRSLGAEQYF.